This note documents a single T cell receptor (beta chain) sequence. Its antigen is as yet unknown. The record originates from a study of T cell responses to AZD1222 COVID-19 vaccine. At the level of the study: Investigators merged groups given second doses at roughly 4 or roughly 12 weeks.

TCRdb keeps only in-frame clones here, not all; method: immunoSEQ multiplex PCR. The sample yields 120,000 or so clones, over 75% seen once. Points from the study as a whole: White British ancestry dominated among donors, who included more females, and clonal diversity was possibly underestimated.

Between the trimmed V and J ends, which lost 10 bases and 3 bases, there was a span of 14 bases. CDR3 size: 13 residues. Germline assignment: CDR1 MDHEN and CDR2 SYDVKM. This receptor was identified in an adult in good health. The specimen was peripheral blood, collected on day 0 of AZD1222 vaccination. The V call is TRBV28, the J call TRBJ2-3, with D possibly being TRBD1 (6 bases). The CDR3 protein is CAIRDRGTDTQYF. CDR3 coding DNA: TGTGCCATTAGGGATAGGGGGACAGATACGCAGTATTTT.